A single sample gave rise to the 26 T cell receptor beta chains below, sequenced in a study of beta chain features in type 1 diabetes. cDNA synthesis used the whole RNA isolate, giving expressed TCRB sequences. Data came from immunoSEQ multiplex PCR; TCRdb stores just in-frame clones and leaves some out. The sample has hundreds of thousands of clones, about 32% seen once. What was sequenced was naive CD4+ T cells from blood. The receptors come from a man between 18 and 35 years old in good health.

The V gene is TRBV18, the J gene TRBJ2-3, with D possibly matching TRBD2 (6 bases). From germline, CDR1 is KGHSH and CDR2 LQKENI. Between the trimmed V and J ends, which lost 1 base and 1 base, there was a span of 18 bases. The CDR3 runs to 18 residues. CDR3 in DNA: TGTGCCAGCTCACCACTATGGGGAATGCCTAGCGGCACAGATACGCAGTATTTT. Amino acids: CASSPLWGMPSGTDTQYF.

The rearrangement joins TRBV7-9 to TRBJ2-7; TRBD1 aligns across 9 bases. With 5 bases clipped from V and 2 bases from J, the junction kept 1 base outside the gene matches. Germline V CDR1 and CDR2: SEHNR, FQNEAQ (reference sequence). This CDR3 region has 13 residues. CDR3 region: CASSTGGPYEQYF. In nucleotides, the CDR3 is TGTGCCAGCAGCACAGGGGGCCCCTACGAGCAGTACTTC.

The chain uses TRBV2 and TRBJ2-1; the D is unclear. Trimming took 4 bases from V and 4 from J, leaving 14 bases between them. Germline-derived CDR1 and CDR2 are SNHLY and FYNNEI. This CDR3 has 15 residues. The CDR3 is CASSGDKAAYNEQFF. As DNA, the CDR3 is TGTGCCAGCAGTGGAGACAAGGCCGCTTACAATGAGCAGTTCTTC.

V usage is TRBV7-2 and J usage is TRBJ2-7, with TRBD2 matching 8 bases. Germline V gene data show CDR1 as SGHTA and CDR2 as FQGNSA. Trimming took 1 base from V and 6 from J; bases not matched to a gene: 5. The CDR3 has 14 amino acids. In DNA, the CDR3 is TGTGCCAGCAGCTTAGGCGGACTAGCCTTCGAGCAGTACTTC. This gives the protein CASSLGGLAFEQYF.

This clone was observed a few times. The chain uses TRBV14 and TRBJ2-7; D is undetermined. This CDR3 is 16 amino acids long. Germline loops: CDR1 SGHDN, CDR2 FVKESK. Trimming pared 5 bases from V and 0 bases from J, leaving 17 bases between. DNA for the CDR3: TGTGCCAGCAGCTTGTCTATGGGGTACCGCTCCTACGAGCAGTACTTC. This codes for CASSLSMGYRSYEQYF. The full variable domain, with the rest looked up from reference TRBV14 and TRBJ2-7, is EAGVTQFPSHSVIEKGQTVTLRCDPISGHDNLYWYRRVMGKEIKFLLHFVKESKQDESGMPNNRFLAERTGGTYSTLKVQPAELEDSGVYFCASSLSMGYRSYEQYFGPGTRLTVT.

This clone showed up just a few times. V and J are TRBV11-2 and TRBJ2-1, with D unclear. Germline V gene data show CDR1 as SGHAT and CDR2 as FQNNGV. Trimming took off 1 base at V and 5 bases at J, with 6 bases between the two ends. The CDR3 spans 13 residues. The CDR3 nucleotides read TGTGCCAGCAGCTTAGGGTTAGACAATGAGCAGTTCTTC. Translation: CASSLGLDNEQFF.

This clone turned up a few times. The chain links TRBV7-9 to TRBJ2-6; D possibly corresponds to TRBD1 (5 bases). The CDR3 consists of 18 residues. Germline V lookup: CDR1 SEHNR, CDR2 FQNEAQ (reference sequence). With 5 bases removed from V and 0 bases from J, the gap between germline ends came to 17 bases. The CDR3 reads CASSPRGGRDSGANVLTF. CDR3 nucleotides: TGTGCCAGCAGCCCTAGGGGTGGCAGAGACTCTGGGGCCAACGTCCTGACTTTC.

This chain links TRBV28 with TRBJ2-4; D possibly corresponds to TRBD1 (7 bases). The V gene's germline CDR1 is MDHEN and CDR2 SYDVKM. Trimming removed 2 bases at V and 0 bases at J, with 11 bases between. The CDR3 contains 16 residues. The CDR3 spells CASSLGGGIAKNIQYF. Here the CDR3 DNA reads TGTGCCAGCAGTTTAGGAGGGGGCATAGCCAAAAACATTCAGTACTTC.

The chain recombines TRBV30 with TRBJ1-2; no definite D call. CDR1 GTSNPN and CDR2 SVGIG come from the germline V gene (reference sequence). The CDR3 is 12 residues long. V shed 1 base and J shed 9 bases, with 12 bases lying between them. The CDR3 loop reads CAWSAIPGRYTF. CDR3 sequence (DNA): TGTGCCTGGAGTGCGATCCCTGGTCGCTACACCTTC. The variable domain in full, with the rest retrieved from reference TRBV30 and TRBJ1-2, is SQTIHQWPATLVQPVGSPLSLECTVEGTSNPNLYWYRQAAGRGLQLLFYSVGIGQISSEVPQNLSASRPQDRQFILSSKKLLLSDSGFYLCAWSAIPGRYTFGSGTRLTVV.

V and J are TRBV5-6 and TRBJ2-4; no clear D gene. The V gene lost 4 bases and the J gene lost 1 base, with 12 bases spanning the gap. The CDR3 runs 15 residues. CDR1 is SGHDT and CDR2 is YYEEEE in the germline V gene. The chain's CDR3 is CASSITEVAKNIQYF. Written as DNA, the CDR3 is TGTGCCAGCAGCATAACCGAGGTGGCCAAAAACATTCAGTACTTC.

The chain couples TRBV15 to TRBJ1-2; D uncertain. Germline V gene sequence: CDR1 LNHNV, CDR2 YYDKDF (reference sequence). V shed 0 bases and J shed 7 bases, with 12 bases lying between them. This CDR3 has 14 residues. The CDR3 sequence is CATSRDGSSSGYTF. The DNA for the CDR3 is TGTGCCACCAGCAGAGATGGCTCTTCCTCTGGCTACACCTTC.

The V gene is TRBV7-2, the J gene TRBJ2-1; the match to TRBD2 covers 10 bases. The germline CDR1 and CDR2 sequences are SGHTA and FQGNSA. V gave up 3 bases and J gave up 1 base; unmatched junction bases: 3. CDR3 size: 16 residues. The CDR3 DNA sequence: TGTGCCAGCAGCTTGATTAGCGGGAGGTCCTACAATGAGCAGTTCTTC. Translated: CASSLISGRSYNEQFF.

The rearrangement links TRBV21-1 to TRBJ2-5; the table's D call, TRBD2, has no DNA check behind it. TRBV21-1 is reported as a pseudogene. CDR3 length equals 21 residues. CDR3 in amino acids: CASSLRFGSLAISPYQETQYF. CDR3 DNA: TGTGCCAGCAGCCTACGGTTTGGATCGCTAGCGATAAGCCCTTACCAAGAGACCCAGTACTTC.

The chain has TRBV7-9 and TRBJ2-1, with 10 nucleotides matching TRBD2. CDR3 length equals 15 residues. J gave up 10 bases and V 2 bases, and 8 bases lay outside the gene matches. Germline CDR1 is SEHNR and CDR2 is FQNEAQ (reference sequence). CDR3 sequence reads: CASSLRLAGEVEQFF. CDR3 in DNA: TGTGCCAGCAGCTTAAGGCTAGCGGGAGAAGTGGAGCAGTTCTTC.

This clone was counted between two and nine times. The rearrangement uses TRBV6-1 and TRBJ2-7; no definite D call. The germline V gene has CDR1 MNHNS and CDR2 SASEGT. V was shortened by 8 bases and J by 1 base, with 12 bases between the two germline ends. The CDR3 spans 13 residues. CDR3 sequence reads: CASGVSLSYEQYF. CDR3 in DNA: TGTGCCAGCGGTGTGTCCCTATCCTACGAGCAGTACTTC.

The rearrangement links TRBV5-6 to TRBJ2-5; TRBD2 matches at 12 bases. V lost 4 bases and J lost 4; bases outside the gene matches: 11. The V gene's germline CDR1 is SGHDT and CDR2 YYEEEE. The CDR3 covers 17 residues. In DNA form, the CDR3 reads TGTGCCAGCAGCCGGAGGACTAGCGGGAAATCGGGAGAGACCCAGTACTTC. Translation: CASSRRTSGKSGETQYF.

The V and J genes are TRBV4-3 and TRBJ2-3; the match to TRBD2 covers 13 bases. CDR3 size: 15 residues. The germline V gene has CDR1 LGHNA and CDR2 YSLEER. The junction had 1 base not matched to a gene; V was cut back by 5 bases and J by 2 bases. CDR3 in amino acids: CASSGLAGATDTQYF. Written as DNA, the CDR3 is TGCGCCAGCAGCGGACTAGCGGGGGCCACAGATACGCAGTATTTT.

This clone was seen more than once but under ten times. The chain employs TRBV28 and TRBJ2-3, with a possible D match to TRBD1 (5 bases). V lost 9 bases, J lost 0 bases, and 13 bases lay in between. The CDR3 loop spans 14 amino acids. Germline assignment: CDR1 MDHEN and CDR2 SYDVKM. CDR3 coding DNA: TGTGCCAGTTGGCACAGGTCGAGCACAGATACGCAGTATTTT. Translating it yields CASWHRSSTDTQYF.

The chain combines TRBV4-1 with TRBJ2-3; D gene ambiguous. The CDR3 runs 14 residues. The germline V and J ends were trimmed by 4 bases and 0 bases, with 8 bases remaining between them. Per the germline V gene, CDR1 is MGHRA and CDR2 is YSYEKL. The CDR3 reads CASSLRASTDTQYF. CDR3 nucleotides: TGCGCCAGCAGCCTCCGGGCTAGCACAGATACGCAGTATTTT.

In this sample, this clone turned up a few times. The chain couples TRBV14 to TRBJ2-1; perhaps TRBD2 as D (6 bases). Germline V gene lookup returns CDR1 SGHDN and CDR2 FVKESK. The length of the CDR3 is 16 residues. Trimming stripped 0 bases from V and 6 bases from J, with 15 bases between. The CDR3: CASSQDRRERVNEQFF. DNA for the CDR3: TGTGCCAGCAGCCAAGATCGGAGGGAGAGGGTCAATGAGCAGTTCTTC.

The table lists this clone with a count of one. The chain has TRBV2 and TRBJ1-2; perhaps TRBD1 as D (6 bases). The CDR3 is made up of 14 amino acids. V lost 3 bases and J lost 5, with 13 bases in between. Germline V gives CDR1 SNHLY, CDR2 FYNNEI. DNA for the CDR3: TGTGCCAGCAGTGATAGGACAGCCCGATATGGCTACACCTTC. Amino acids: CASSDRTARYGYTF.

J is TRBJ2-5 and V is TRBV30; 8 bases agree with TRBD1. The CDR3 has 14 residues. With V trimmed by 4 bases and J by 7 bases, 11 bases remained unmatched. Per germline, CDR1 GTSNPN and CDR2 SVGIG (reference sequence). CDR3 nucleotide sequence: TGTGCCTGGACCCCCAGGACAGGGTCTGGGACCCAGTACTTC. Its translation is CAWTPRTGSGTQYF.

This clone was detected a few times. This chain joins TRBV4-1 and TRBJ2-1, with 8 positions matching TRBD2. The CDR3 runs 14 residues. The J segment lost 9 bases and the V segment lost 6 bases, leaving 10 bases of the junction unmatched. Germline lookup yields CDR1 MGHRA and CDR2 YSYEKL. The CDR3, as DNA: TGCGCCAGCAGACTTACCGGGACTAGTTTTGAGCAGTTCTTC. It specifies CASRLTGTSFEQFF.

Details on this clone: Relative to the germline gene, one junction end is altered; a read error may explain this. The CDR3 DNA reads TGTGCCAGCAGTATCCCCGGCTATGACTACACCTTC. It is translated as CASSIPGYDYTF. The chain carries TRBV28 and TRBJ1-2; D is undetermined. This CDR3 comprises 12 residues. Germline V CDR1 and CDR2: MDHEN, SYDVKM.

The chain uses TRBV18 and TRBJ2-3, with D possibly being TRBD2 (5 bases). Germline V gene sequence: CDR1 KGHSH, CDR2 LQKENI. This CDR3 is 14 amino acids long. The germline V and J ends were trimmed by 2 bases and 1 base, with 7 bases remaining between them. CDR3 bases: TGTGCCAGCTCACCAGGAGGCGGCACAGATACGCAGTATTTT. It yields the protein CASSPGGGTDTQYF.

The chain couples TRBV14 to TRBJ2-1; 13 nucleotides align to TRBD2. CDR1 and CDR2 (germline): SGHDN, FVKESK. V was clipped by 4 bases and J by 6 bases; unmatched bases: 3. This CDR3 has 15 residues. CDR3 nucleotide sequence: TGTGCCAGCAGCCCCTGGACTAGCGGGAGCAATGAGCAGTTCTTC. This sequence encodes CASSPWTSGSNEQFF.